The text below deals with one T cell receptor beta chain. Its antigen is undetermined. In germline, CDR1 is DFQATT, CDR2 SNEGSKA (reference sequence). The CDR3 contains 14 residues. V shed 5 bases and J 9 bases; nucleotides not matched to a gene: 13. This specimen comes from a study of post-analysis software for immune sequencing data. As for the study in general: Disease courses included relapsing-remitting, secondary progressive and progressive-relapsing multiple sclerosis. The study's findings and limits: About 5 TRBV segments appeared more often in patients than in controls, and TRBV5-6, TRBV5-1 and TRBV20-1 were among these. Normalized Chao1 diversity in multiple sclerosis patients fell significantly below that of controls.

The TCR beta cDNA libraries carried unique molecular identifiers. TCRdb redid the calling of the PCR reads with MiXCR, one entry per CDR3 protein. The table lists about half a million distinct CDR3 sequences, around 40% of them singletons. The sequencing input was blood. J is TRBJ1-5 and V is TRBV20-1; 7 bases agree with TRBD1. This TCR was sampled from a girl aged 5 to 17 with multiple sclerosis. The DNA of the CDR3 is TGCAGTGCTTTAACAGGGGACCAAGCTCGGCCCCAGCATTTT. Translation: CSALTGDQARPQHF.